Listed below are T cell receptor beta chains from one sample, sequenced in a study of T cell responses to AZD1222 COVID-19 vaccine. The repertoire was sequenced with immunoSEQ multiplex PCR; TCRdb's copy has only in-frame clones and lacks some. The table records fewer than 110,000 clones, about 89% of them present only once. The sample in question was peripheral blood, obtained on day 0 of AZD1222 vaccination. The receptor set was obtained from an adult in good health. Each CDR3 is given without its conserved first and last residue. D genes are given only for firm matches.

CDR3aa: SARGDEQF; v_gene: TRBV20-1; d_gene: NA; j_gene: TRBJ2-1
CDR3aa: AWRGLAGIGELF; v_gene: TRBV30; d_gene: TRBD2; j_gene: TRBJ2-2
CDR3aa: ASSFSGYYGYT; v_gene: TRBV28; d_gene: NA; j_gene: TRBJ1-2
CDR3aa: ASSLGEGSRGTLH; v_gene: TRBV7-9; d_gene: NA; j_gene: TRBJ1-6
CDR3aa: ASSTSRDTQY; v_gene: TRBV6-5; d_gene: TRBD2; j_gene: TRBJ2-3
CDR3aa: ASSTPFSTNEKLF; v_gene: TRBV28; d_gene: NA; j_gene: TRBJ1-4
CDR3aa: ASSQQVSYGYT; v_gene: TRBV6-5; d_gene: NA; j_gene: TRBJ1-2
CDR3aa: AISDFQGRHEQY; v_gene: TRBV10-3; d_gene: NA; j_gene: TRBJ2-7
CDR3aa: ASRNGEDTEAF; v_gene: TRBV27; d_gene: NA; j_gene: TRBJ1-1
CDR3aa: AWSVWTGGGNTIY; v_gene: TRBV30; d_gene: TRBD1; j_gene: TRBJ1-3
CDR3aa: ASSLVQGFPEAF; v_gene: TRBV11-2; d_gene: TRBD1; j_gene: TRBJ1-1
CDR3aa: ATGHLDDEQF; v_gene: TRBV28; d_gene: NA; j_gene: TRBJ2-1
CDR3aa: ASKMTTPGNTIY; v_gene: TRBV23-1; d_gene: NA; j_gene: TRBJ1-3
CDR3aa: AWRGAFRPTEAF; v_gene: TRBV30; d_gene: NA; j_gene: TRBJ1-1
CDR3aa: ASSFQESSTDTQY; v_gene: TRBV5-1; d_gene: NA; j_gene: TRBJ2-3
CDR3aa: AITAGNYGYT; v_gene: TRBV10-3; d_gene: NA; j_gene: TRBJ1-2
CDR3aa: ASSQDRNYGYT; v_gene: TRBV14; d_gene: NA; j_gene: TRBJ1-2
CDR3aa: ASRGRGELF; v_gene: TRBV12-3/TRBV12-4; d_gene: NA; j_gene: TRBJ2-2
CDR3aa: ASSQGRGYSGNTIY; v_gene: TRBV14; d_gene: TRBD1; j_gene: TRBJ1-3
CDR3aa: ASSKDKFTDTQY; v_gene: TRBV7-3; d_gene: NA; j_gene: TRBJ2-3
CDR3aa: ASSLRQGWDYEQY; v_gene: TRBV7-9; d_gene: TRBD1; j_gene: TRBJ2-7
CDR3aa: ASSFSGTSLYYEQY; v_gene: TRBV7-2; d_gene: TRBD2; j_gene: TRBJ2-7
CDR3aa: ASSQLEVATNEKLF; v_gene: TRBV23-1; d_gene: NA; j_gene: TRBJ1-4
CDR3aa: ASSRRGSQETQY; v_gene: TRBV3-1/TRBV3-2; d_gene: NA; j_gene: TRBJ2-5